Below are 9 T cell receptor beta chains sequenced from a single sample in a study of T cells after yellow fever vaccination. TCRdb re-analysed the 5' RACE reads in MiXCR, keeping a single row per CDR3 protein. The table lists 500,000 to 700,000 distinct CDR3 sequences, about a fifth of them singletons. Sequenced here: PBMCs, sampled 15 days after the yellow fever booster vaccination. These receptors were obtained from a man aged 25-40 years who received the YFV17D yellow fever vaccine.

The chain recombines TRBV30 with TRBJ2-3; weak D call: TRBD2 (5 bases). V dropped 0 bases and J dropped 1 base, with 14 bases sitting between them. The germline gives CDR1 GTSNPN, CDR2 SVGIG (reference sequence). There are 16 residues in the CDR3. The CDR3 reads CAWSVLLEDGTDTQYF. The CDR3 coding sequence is TGTGCCTGGAGTGTACTACTAGAAGACGGCACAGATACGCAGTATTTT.

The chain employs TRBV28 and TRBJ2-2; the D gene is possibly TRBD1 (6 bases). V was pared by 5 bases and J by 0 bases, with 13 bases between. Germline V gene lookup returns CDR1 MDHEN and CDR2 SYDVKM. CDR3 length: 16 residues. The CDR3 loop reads CASSPGDTANTGELFF. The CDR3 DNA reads TGTGCCAGCAGTCCTGGGGACACTGCGAACACCGGGGAGCTGTTTTTT.

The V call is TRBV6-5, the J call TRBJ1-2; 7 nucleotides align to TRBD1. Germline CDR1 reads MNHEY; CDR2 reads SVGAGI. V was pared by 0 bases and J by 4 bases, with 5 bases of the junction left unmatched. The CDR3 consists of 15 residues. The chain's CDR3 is CASSYSRGQIYGYTF. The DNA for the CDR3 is TGTGCCAGCAGTTACTCAAGGGGACAGATCTATGGCTACACCTTC.

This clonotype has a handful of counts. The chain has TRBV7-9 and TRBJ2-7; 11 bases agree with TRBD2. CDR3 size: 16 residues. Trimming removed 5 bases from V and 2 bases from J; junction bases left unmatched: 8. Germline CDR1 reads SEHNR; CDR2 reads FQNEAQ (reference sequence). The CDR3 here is CASSGDTSGSAYEQYF. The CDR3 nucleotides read TGTGCCAGCAGCGGAGACACTAGCGGGAGCGCCTACGAGCAGTACTTC.

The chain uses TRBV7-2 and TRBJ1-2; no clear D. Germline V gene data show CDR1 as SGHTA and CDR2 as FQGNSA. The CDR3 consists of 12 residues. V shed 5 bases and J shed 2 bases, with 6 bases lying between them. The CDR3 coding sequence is TGTGCCAGCAGCGCATTCAACTATGGCTACACCTTC. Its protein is CASSAFNYGYTF. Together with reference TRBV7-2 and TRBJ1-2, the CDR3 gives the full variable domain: GAGVSQSPSNKVTEKGKDVELRCDPISGHTALYWYRQSLGQGLEFLIYFQGNSAPDKSGLPSDRFSAERTGGSVSTLTIQRTQQEDSAVYLCASSAFNYGYTFGSGTRLTVV.

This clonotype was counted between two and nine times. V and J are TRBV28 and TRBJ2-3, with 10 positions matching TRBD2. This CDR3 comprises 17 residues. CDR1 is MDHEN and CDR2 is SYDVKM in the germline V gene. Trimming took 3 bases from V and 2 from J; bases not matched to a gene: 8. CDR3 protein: CASSFLPAGGITDTQYF. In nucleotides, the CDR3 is TGTGCCAGCAGTTTCCTCCCAGCGGGAGGGATCACAGATACGCAGTATTTT.

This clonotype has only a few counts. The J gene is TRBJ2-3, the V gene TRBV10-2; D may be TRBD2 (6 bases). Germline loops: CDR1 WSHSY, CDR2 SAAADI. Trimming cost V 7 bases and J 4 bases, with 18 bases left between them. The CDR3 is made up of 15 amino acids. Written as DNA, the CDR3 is TGCGCCAGCAACGAAGCGGTCGGGGGACCAGATACGCAGTATTTT. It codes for CASNEAVGGPDTQYF.

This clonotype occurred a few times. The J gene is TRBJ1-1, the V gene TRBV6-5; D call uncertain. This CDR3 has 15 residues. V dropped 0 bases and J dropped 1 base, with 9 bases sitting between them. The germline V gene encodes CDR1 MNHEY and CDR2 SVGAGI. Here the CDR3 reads CASSYSVKRNTEAFF. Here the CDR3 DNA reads TGTGCCAGCAGTTACTCGGTAAAGAGGAACACTGAAGCTTTCTTT.

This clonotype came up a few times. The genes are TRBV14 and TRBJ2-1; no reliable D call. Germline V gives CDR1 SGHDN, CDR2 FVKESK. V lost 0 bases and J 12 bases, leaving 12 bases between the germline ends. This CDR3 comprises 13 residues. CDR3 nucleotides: TGTGCCAGCAGCCAAGATGATCCGTCCCGGCAGTTCTTC. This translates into CASSQDDPSRQFF. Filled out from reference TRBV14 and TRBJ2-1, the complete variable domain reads EAGVTQFPSHSVIEKGQTVTLRCDPISGHDNLYWYRRVMGKEIKFLLHFVKESKQDESGMPNNRFLAERTGGTYSTLKVQPAELEDSGVYFCASSQDDPSRQFFGPGTRLTVL.